Listed below are T cell receptor beta chains from one sample, sequenced in a study of shared clonotypes between healthy human individuals. Assay used: immunoSEQ multiplex PCR; TCRdb lists only in-frame clones, some missing. The table includes some 900,000 clones, 76% detected once. The sequencing input was memory CD4+ T cells sorted from blood. Every receptor here comes from a man in his late teens or twenties in good health. The CDR3 runs from the conserved cysteine through the conserved F or W. A D gene is named only where the DNA matches it firmly. Rows may omit the clone size; those that give it use once, few, many or a size class.

DNA	CDR3	size	D	V	J	length
TGTGCCAGTAGTGCGCTAGGCCCTCCCTACGAGCAGTACTTC	CASSALGPPYEQYF	few	.	TRBV19	TRBJ2-7	14
TGTGCCAGCAGTCCCTTCGGGGGCCGGAACACTGAAGCTTTCTTT	CASSPFGGRNTEAFF	.	.	TRBV6-5	TRBJ1-1	15
TGTGCCGGATCCGGAGAGTGGGCGAACACTGAAGCTTTCTTT	CAGSGEWANTEAFF	few	.	TRBV30	TRBJ1-1	14
TGTGCCAGCAGCAGTGTCCCGAGGGAAGCTTTCTTT	CASSSVPREAFF	.	.	TRBV7-9	TRBJ1-1	12
TGTGCCAGTAGCCGAACGGCTACAGGGGCAAAGGGAGAGACCCAGTACTTC	CASSRTATGAKGETQYF	.	TRBD1	TRBV19	TRBJ2-5	17
TGTGCCATCAGTGAGCCTACTCGGAATAACTATGATTACACCTTC	CAISEPTRNNYDYTF	few	.	TRBV10-3	TRBJ1-2	15
TGTGCCTGGAGTAGAGGGGGCGATCAGCCCCAGCATTTT	CAWSRGGDQPQHF	once	TRBD1	TRBV30	TRBJ1-5	13
TGTGCCAGCAGCCTTGCCGCGCGGGGCTGGGACACTGAAGCTTTCTTT	CASSLAARGWDTEAFF	.	.	TRBV11-2	TRBJ1-1	16
TGCGCCAGCAGCTGGGAACAGGGGATTGGCTACACCTTC	CASSWEQGIGYTF	.	TRBD1	TRBV5-1	TRBJ1-2	13
TGTGCCAGCAGCTTAGCGCCCCTCTTGGGGGACCAGGGCACTGAAGCTTTCTTT	CASSLAPLLGDQGTEAFF	.	.	TRBV7-9	TRBJ1-1	18
TGTGCCAGCAGCAAAGACAAAAACTATGGCTACACCTTC	CASSKDKNYGYTF	.	.	TRBV5-4	TRBJ1-2	13
TGTGCCGTAAAGCACTCACAGACTTACGAGCAGTACTTC	CAVKHSQTYEQYF	.	.	TRBV10-3	TRBJ2-7	13
TGTGCCAGCAGAGGGACTAGCGGGAGAAGGGGGGAGACCCAGTACTTC	CASRGTSGRRGETQYF	.	TRBD2	TRBV5-6	TRBJ2-5	16
TGCGCCAGCAGCTTGGCCAGGGGGATCATGAACACTGAAGCTTTCTTT	CASSLARGIMNTEAFF	.	TRBD1	TRBV5-1	TRBJ1-1	16
TGTGCCAGCTCACCACCGTCCCTAACAGGTCGGAGCGAGCAGTACTTC	CASSPPSLTGRSEQYF	.	.	TRBV18	TRBJ2-7	16
TGCGCCAGCAGCCAGGCCAGGGGGGTCAAATACAATGAGCAGTTCTTC	CASSQARGVKYNEQFF	.	.	TRBV4-3	TRBJ2-1	16
TGTGCCAGCAGTTACCCCCCTCGGGGCACAGATACGCAGTATTTT	CASSYPPRGTDTQYF	.	.	TRBV6-6	TRBJ2-3	15
TGCAGCGTTGGGACTAAGTCACCGGGACAGACTTACGAGCAGTACTTC	CSVGTKSPGQTYEQYF	.	.	TRBV29-1	TRBJ2-7	16
TGTGCCAGCCGGGACTCTACCACCAATGAGCAGTTCTTC	CASRDSTTNEQFF	.	.	TRBV6-5	TRBJ2-1	13
TGTGCCAGCAGTTTACTTCCCGACGATCGGGGGGAGACCCAGTACTTC	CASSLLPDDRGETQYF	.	.	TRBV28	TRBJ2-5	16
TGTGCCAGCGGGACAGGGATTTTAGCCAAAAACATTCAGTACTTC	CASGTGILAKNIQYF	.	TRBD1	TRBV2	TRBJ2-4	15
TGTGCCAGCTCACGGACGGATGATAGCAATCAGCCCCAGCATTTT	CASSRTDDSNQPQHF	.	.	TRBV18	TRBJ1-5	15
TGTGCCAGCAGTTACTCCCGGGATACCAACACTGAAGCTTTCTTT	CASSYSRDTNTEAFF	few	.	TRBV6-5	TRBJ1-1	15
TGTGCCAGCAGCTTAGTGATGGGTTCCTCGGGCTACACCTTC	CASSLVMGSSGYTF	.	.	TRBV7-9	TRBJ1-2	14
TGTGCCAGCAGTGTAACAGGGGGCACTGAAGCTTTCTTT	CASSVTGGTEAFF	.	TRBD1	TRBV2	TRBJ1-1	13
TGTGCCAGCAGCTTGGTAGGGACAAAGAGCTCTGGAAACACCATATATTTT	CASSLVGTKSSGNTIYF	.	.	TRBV5-6	TRBJ1-3	17
TGTGCCAGCTCACTCCGTGGGGTTGGCTATGGCTACACCTTC	CASSLRGVGYGYTF	.	.	TRBV18	TRBJ1-2	14
TGTGCCAGCAGTTGGACAGGGAAGGGGGGAGATACGCAGTATTTT	CASSWTGKGGDTQYF	.	TRBD1	TRBV28	TRBJ2-3	15
TGTGCTAGTGGTATCAGACAGGGGGAGAACACTGAAGCTTTCTTT	CASGIRQGENTEAFF	.	TRBD1	TRBV12-5	TRBJ1-1	15
TGTGCCAGTAGGGGGGGCGATGAAAAACTGTTTTTT	CASRGGDEKLFF	.	.	TRBV19	TRBJ1-4	12
TGCAGCGTGGGTGAGGCGAACACCATATATTTT	CSVGEANTIYF	.	.	TRBV29-1	TRBJ1-3	11
TGTGCCAGCAGTCCAGGAGCTTGGAAAAACACCATATATTTT	CASSPGAWKNTIYF	.	.	TRBV6-1	TRBJ1-3	14
TGTGCCAGCAGTCGGTCCGGGACAGGGGCCTACGAGCAGTACTTC	CASSRSGTGAYEQYF	.	TRBD1	TRBV27	TRBJ2-7	15
TGTGCCAGCAGCTTAGGTCGTAGCGGGGGGGCCACGGATACGCAGTATTTT	CASSLGRSGGATDTQYF	.	TRBD2	TRBV11-3	TRBJ2-3	17
TGCGCCAGCAGCTTGGGGCAGGGTAGTTATGAGCAGTACTTC	CASSLGQGSYEQYF	.	.	TRBV5-1	TRBJ2-7	14